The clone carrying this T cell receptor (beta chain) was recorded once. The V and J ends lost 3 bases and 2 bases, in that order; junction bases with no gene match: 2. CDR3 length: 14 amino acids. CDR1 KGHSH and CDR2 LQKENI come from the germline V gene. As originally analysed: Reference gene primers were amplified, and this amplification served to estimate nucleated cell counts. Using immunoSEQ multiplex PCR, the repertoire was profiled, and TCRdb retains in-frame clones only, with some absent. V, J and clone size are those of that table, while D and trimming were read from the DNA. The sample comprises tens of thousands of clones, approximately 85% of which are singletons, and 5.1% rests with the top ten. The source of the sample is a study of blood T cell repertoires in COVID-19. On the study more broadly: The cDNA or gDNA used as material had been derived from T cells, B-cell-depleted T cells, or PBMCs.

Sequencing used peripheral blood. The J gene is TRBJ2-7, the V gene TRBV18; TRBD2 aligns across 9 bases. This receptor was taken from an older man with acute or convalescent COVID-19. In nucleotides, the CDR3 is TGTGCCAGCTCACCCTTAGCGGGAGCCTACGAGCAGTACTTC. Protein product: CASSPLAGAYEQYF.